These 30 T cell receptor beta chains share one sample of origin, sequenced in a study of cytomegalovirus exposure and HLA in healthy donors. The PCR had 60 Vbeta and 13 Jbeta primers. Clones were read by immunoSEQ multiplex PCR, and TCRdb kept only the in-frame ones, dropping some. Of under 200,000 clones listed, about 80% are singletons. What was sequenced was PBMCs. Source of these receptors: a woman aged 45-65 years in good health and CMV-seronegative.

This clone was found once. The chain has TRBV5-1 and TRBJ2-5; D is possibly TRBD1 (6 bases). V lost 5 bases, J lost 3 bases, and 17 bases lay in between. CDR1 is SGHRS and CDR2 is YFSETQ in the germline V gene. The CDR3 is 15 residues long. The CDR3 nucleotides are TGCGCCAGCAGGGATAGCCGGGACAAAAAAGAGACCCAGTACTTC. It is translated as CASRDSRDKKETQYF. Supplemented by reference TRBV5-1 and TRBJ2-5, the full variable domain reads KAGVTQTPRYLIKTRGQQVTLSCSPISGHRSVSWYQQTPGQGLQFLFEYFSETQRNKGNFPGRFSGRQFSNSRSEMNVSTLELGDSALYLCASRDSRDKKETQYFGPGTRLLVL.

The V call is TRBV6-5, the J call TRBJ1-4; tentative D call: TRBD1 (6 bases). V dropped 0 bases and J dropped 17 bases, with 16 bases sitting between them. Per the germline V gene, CDR1 is MNHEY and CDR2 is SVGAGI. The CDR3 runs 13 residues. CDR3 amino acids: CASSYSPRTALFF. The CDR3 coding sequence is TGTGCCAGCAGTTACTCGCCGAGGACAGCCTTATTTTTT.

This rearrangement joins TRBV21-1 to TRBJ1-4; TRBD1, as called in the table, went unchecked against the DNA. TRBV21-1 is designated a pseudogene. The CDR3 length is 14 residues. The CDR3 spells CASRPTGPYEKLFF. CDR3 in DNA: TGTGCCAGCAGGCCGACAGGGCCTTATGAAAAACTGTTTTTT.

The chain combines TRBV10-3 with TRBJ2-7, with D possibly being TRBD1 (5 bases). V lost 0 bases, J lost 6 bases, and 15 bases lay in between. The CDR3 covers 15 residues. Germline V CDR1 and CDR2: ENHRY, SYGVKD. CDR3 sequence (DNA): TGTGCCATCAGTGAGTCGACGAAGGGGTCGGGCGAGCAGTACTTC. This codes for CAISESTKGSGEQYF.

This chain uses TRBV5-8 with TRBJ1-2; 7 bases align to TRBD1. Germline lookup yields CDR1 SGHTS and CDR2 YDEGEE. The CDR3 is made up of 13 amino acids. The V segment lost 4 bases and the J segment 8 bases; nucleotides outside the gene matches: 8. CDR3 DNA: TGTGCCAGCAGCCTAACAGGGGACGGGGGCTACACCTTC. Residues: CASSLTGDGGYTF. The complete variable domain, with remaining parts taken from reference TRBV5-8 and TRBJ1-2, reads EAGVTQSPTHLIKTRGQQATLRCSPISGHTSVYWYQQALGLGLQFLLWYDEGEERNRGNFPPRFSGRQFPNYSSELNVNALELEDSALYLCASSLTGDGGYTFGSGTRLTVV.

This chain joins TRBV15 and TRBJ2-3; the match to TRBD1 covers 8 bases. This CDR3 has 16 residues. V shed 4 bases, J shed 4 bases, and the junction held 10 bases outside the gene matches. CDR1 and CDR2 (germline): LNHNV, YYDKDF (reference sequence). The CDR3 DNA follows: TGTGCCACCAGCAAGGAGCGGACAGGGAGAGCAGATACGCAGTATTTT. Its translation: CATSKERTGRADTQYF.

The V gene is TRBV5-1, the J gene TRBJ2-7; D is perhaps TRBD1 (5 bases). Germline V gene lookup returns CDR1 SGHRS and CDR2 YFSETQ. This CDR3 spans 15 amino acids. Trimming pared 4 bases from V and 0 bases from J, leaving 14 bases between. Here the CDR3 reads CASSLGQTSSYEQYF. In nucleotides, the CDR3 is TGCGCCAGCAGCCTGGGGCAAACAAGCTCCTACGAGCAGTACTTC.

The chain is built from TRBV4-2 and TRBJ2-7; TRBD2 aligns across 9 bases. Trimming at V came to 1 base and at J to 1 base, leaving 14 bases not matched to a gene. Germline CDR1 is LGHNA and CDR2 is YNFKEQ. CDR3 size: 19 residues. CDR3 residues: CASSQVGFSGSPRSYEQYF. The DNA of the CDR3 is TGTGCCAGCAGCCAAGTGGGTTTTAGCGGGAGCCCACGGTCCTACGAGCAGTACTTC.

This chain uses TRBV7-9 with TRBJ2-7; possible D gene TRBD1, 5 bases. CDR3 size: 13 residues. Germline V gene lookup returns CDR1 SEHNR and CDR2 FQNEAQ (reference sequence). Trimming left V 3 bases short and J 6 bases short, with 12 bases between. The CDR3 nucleotides read TGTGCCAGCAGCTTCCCGACAGCAGGCGAGCAGTACTTC. Its translation: CASSFPTAGEQYF.

The V gene is TRBV2, the J gene TRBJ2-7, with 7 bases lining up with TRBD2. V trimming: 6 bases; J trimming: 5 bases; junction bases outside the gene matches: 4. Germline V lookup: CDR1 SNHLY, CDR2 FYNNEI. The CDR3 length is 12 residues. The CDR3 nucleotides read TGTGCCAGCAGAGTTGGGGGGGACGAGCAGTACTTC. Translating it yields CASRVGGDEQYF.

This CDR3 is CASSLWRGPAFF. Here the CDR3 DNA reads TGTGCCAGCAGTTTATGGAGGGGGCCGGCTTTCTTT. This chain links TRBV28 with TRBJ1-1; 7 nucleotides match TRBD1. Germline V gives CDR1 MDHEN, CDR2 SYDVKM. After removal of 0 bases from V and 11 bases from J, the junction contained 3 bases not matched to a gene. This CDR3 has 12 residues.

The J gene is TRBJ2-7, the V gene TRBV10-3; TRBD2 agrees at 9 bases. The CDR3 consists of 13 residues. Germline CDR1 reads ENHRY; CDR2 reads SYGVKD. The junction had 8 bases not matched to a gene; V was cut back by 10 bases and J by 4 bases. CDR3 nucleotide sequence: TGTGCCAGCAGCCAGCGGGGGGATTACGAGCAGTACTTC. As protein: CASSQRGDYEQYF.

This clone has a single count. The chain employs TRBV2 and TRBJ1-4; 9 nucleotides line up with TRBD1. The CDR3 is 15 residues long. The germline V gene encodes CDR1 SNHLY and CDR2 FYNNEI. V was clipped by 5 bases and J by 5 bases; unmatched bases: 6. The CDR3 here is CASSQQGAGNEKLFF. DNA of the CDR3: TGTGCCAGCAGTCAACAGGGGGCGGGCAATGAAAAACTGTTTTTT.

This chain connects TRBV7-3 to TRBJ2-6; D may be TRBD1 (5 bases). The CDR3 runs to 21 residues. Trimming cost V 1 base and J 0 bases, with 22 bases left between them. Germline CDR1 reads SGHTA; CDR2 reads FQGTGA. Here the CDR3 reads CASSLNPMSLDIGSGANVLTF. CDR3 sequence (DNA): TGTGCCAGCAGCTTAAATCCTATGTCTCTGGACATAGGCTCTGGGGCCAACGTCCTGACTTTC.

The rearrangement uses TRBV28 and TRBJ2-7; D uncertain. The germline V and J ends were trimmed by 4 bases and 1 base, with 8 bases remaining between them. Germline loops: CDR1 MDHEN, CDR2 SYDVKM. CDR3 length: 13 residues. CDR3: CASSYAGSYEQYF. CDR3 nucleotide sequence: TGTGCCAGCAGTTACGCAGGATCCTACGAGCAGTACTTC.

This clone showed up just once. V is TRBV7-2 and J is TRBJ2-5; the match to TRBD2 covers 14 bases. The CDR3 extends over 16 amino acids. J gave up 4 bases and V 5 bases, and 6 bases lay outside the gene matches. The germline CDR1 and CDR2 sequences are SGHTA and FQGNSA. CDR3 sequence: CASSEPTSGGGETQYF. The CDR3 DNA reads TGTGCCAGCAGCGAACCGACTAGCGGGGGGGGAGAGACCCAGTACTTC.

The chain employs TRBV19 and TRBJ2-5, with TRBD1 matching 7 bases. Trimming cost V 3 bases and J 1 base; bases outside gene matches: 5. Germline V lookup: CDR1 LNHDA, CDR2 SQIVND (reference sequence). This CDR3 comprises 15 residues. The CDR3 loop reads CASSMGDRAQETQYF. CDR3 in DNA: TGTGCCAGTAGTATGGGAGACAGGGCCCAAGAGACCCAGTACTTC.

The chain links TRBV7-9 to TRBJ2-7, with 10 bases matching TRBD2. The V gene end was trimmed by 1 base and the J gene end by 0 bases; junction bases not matched to a gene: 6. The CDR3 runs 17 residues. Per germline, CDR1 SEHNR and CDR2 FQNEAQ (reference sequence). The DNA for the CDR3 is TGTGCCAGCAGCTTAGTTCGGCTAGCGGGGGACTCCTACGAGCAGTACTTC. Protein: CASSLVRLAGDSYEQYF.

CDR3 in DNA: TGTGCCAGCAGTCAGGGACAGAACTACGAGCAGTACTTC. Translation: CASSQGQNYEQYF. The chain uses TRBV6-5 and TRBJ2-7, with 7 bases that match TRBD1. V lost 5 bases and J lost 3; bases outside the gene matches: 4. This CDR3 has 13 residues. The germline gives CDR1 MNHEY, CDR2 SVGAGI.

The CDR3 sequence: CASSYGGALLFF. CDR3 coding DNA: TGTGCCAGCAGTTACGGGGGGGCGTTACTGTTTTTT. The rearrangement joins TRBV6-6 to TRBJ2-2; D is perhaps TRBD2 (7 bases). The CDR3 covers 12 residues. Trimming took 2 bases from V and 14 from J, leaving 12 bases between them. The germline V gene has CDR1 MNHNY and CDR2 SVGAGI (reference sequence).

The chain carries TRBV7-2 and TRBJ2-5; a possible D gene is TRBD2 (6 bases). The J call is uncertain, as TRBJ2-7 better fits the DNA end. The CDR3 is 12 amino acids. Germline V gene sequence: CDR1 SGHTA, CDR2 FQGNSA. In DNA, the CDR3 is TGTGCCAGCAGCGCCATGGGACTCGAGCAGTACTTC. Its translation is CASSAMGLEQYF.

The chain has TRBV11-2 and TRBJ1-2; D is undetermined. With 0 bases removed from V and 8 bases from J, the gap between germline ends came to 13 bases. Germline values: CDR1 SGHAT, CDR2 FQNNGV. There are 14 residues in the CDR3. CDR3 coding DNA: TGTGCCAGCAGCTTAGAAGCAGTCGTGGGCGGCTACACCTTC. This sequence encodes CASSLEAVVGGYTF. Variable domain in full (rest from reference TRBV11-2 and TRBJ1-2): EAGVAQSPRYKIIEKRQSVAFWCNPISGHATLYWYQQILGQGPKLLIQFQNNGVVDDSQLPKDRFSAERLKGVDSTLKIQPAKLEDSAVYLCASSLEAVVGGYTFGSGTRLTVV.

J is TRBJ2-7 and V is TRBV5-6, with D tentatively TRBD1 (6 bases). Trimming took 6 bases from V and 6 from J, leaving 22 bases between them. The CDR3 contains 15 residues. Germline CDR1 is SGHDT and CDR2 is YYEEEE. Written as DNA, the CDR3 is TGTGCCAGCACCACACTTGGGGGCACCTTAGGCGAGCAGTACTTC. Its protein is CASTTLGGTLGEQYF.

The CDR3 protein is CASSFGGGKDEQFF. The CDR3 nucleotides are TGTGCCAGCAGCTTTGGGGGGGGCAAGGATGAGCAGTTCTTC. The J gene is TRBJ2-1, the V gene TRBV5-4, with D perhaps matching TRBD2 (7 bases). V was shortened by 2 bases and J by 8 bases, with 14 bases between the two germline ends. Germline V CDR1 and CDR2: SGHNT, YYREEE (reference sequence). The CDR3 sequence is 14 residues long.

The genes are TRBV6-6 and TRBJ2-1; no clear D. V was clipped by 2 bases and J by 4 bases, with 12 bases between them. CDR3 length: 15 residues. CDR1 and CDR2 from the germline V gene are MNHNY and SVGAGI (reference sequence). CDR3 in amino acids: CASSYLASGYNEQFF. DNA for the CDR3: TGTGCCAGCAGTTACCTGGCTAGTGGGTACAATGAGCAGTTCTTC.

The chain is built from TRBV30 and TRBJ2-4; a weak D match, TRBD2 (5 bases). The CDR3 runs to 13 residues. Per the germline V gene, CDR1 is GTSNPN and CDR2 is SVGIG (reference sequence). V was pared by 4 bases and J by 7 bases, with 14 bases between. The CDR3 here is CAWKPSGWNIQYF. The CDR3 DNA is TGTGCCTGGAAACCATCGGGGTGGAACATTCAGTACTTC.

The rearrangement uses TRBV29-1 and TRBJ1-2; 7 bases line up with TRBD1. The V segment lost 4 bases and the J segment 0 bases; nucleotides outside the gene matches: 2. Germline V gene data show CDR1 as SQVTM and CDR2 as ANQGSEA. This CDR3 has 13 residues. The CDR3 protein is CSVGGQSNYGYTF. The CDR3 DNA sequence: TGCAGCGTTGGGGGACAGTCTAACTATGGCTACACCTTC.

The chain uses TRBV27 and TRBJ1-1; tentatively, D is TRBD1 (5 bases). V gave up 0 bases and J gave up 0 bases, with 8 bases separating them. The CDR3 is 15 amino acids. The V gene's germline CDR1 is MNHEY and CDR2 SMNVEV (reference sequence). This chain's CDR3 is CASSLSKGVNTEAFF. CDR3 nucleotide sequence: TGTGCCAGCAGTTTATCTAAAGGGGTGAACACTGAAGCTTTCTTT.

The chain combines TRBV9 with TRBJ2-1; 9 bases are shared with TRBD2. CDR1 is SGDLS, CDR2 YYNGEE, per germline. The CDR3 contains 15 residues. The junction had 6 bases not matched to a gene; V was cut back by 6 bases and J by 2 bases. The CDR3 DNA reads TGTGCCAGCACCGCCGGGACTAGCCCCTACAATGAGCAGTTCTTC. Its protein product is CASTAGTSPYNEQFF.

The chain recombines TRBV25-1 with TRBJ1-5, with D maybe TRBD1 (5 bases). CDR1 is MGHDK, CDR2 SYGVNS, per germline. The CDR3 consists of 18 residues. The V and J ends lost 1 base and 1 base respectively, with 17 bases between them. CDR3 residues: CASSECAPGHRSNQPQHF. DNA of the CDR3: TGTGCCAGCAGTGAATGTGCCCCCGGGCACAGGAGCAATCAGCCCCAGCATTTT.